Shown below are 25 T cell receptor beta chains from a single sample sequenced in a study of PD-L1 blockade in urothelial cancer listed by TCRdb under 2017. Library construction relied on the immunoSEQ multiplex PCR assay. What TCRdb holds here is the immuneACCESS table cut down to in-frame rearrangements. Part of the clones is not present; checked against another copy, under half of the missing clones reflect an unresolved V gene, and the others are unexplained. Recorded for this sample are fewer than 45,000 clones; over 75% of them occurred a single time. About 4% of the sample lies in the top ten. Sequencing used PBMCs, obtained around atezolizumab (anti-PD-L1) treatment. The receptors were sampled from a man aged 65-85 years with urothelial cancer.

The chain carries TRBV19 and TRBJ2-5; possibly TRBD2 for D (5 bases). The CDR3 has 16 amino acids. Trimming removed 5 bases from V and 4 bases from J, with 20 bases in between. Germline V gene lookup returns CDR1 LNHDA and CDR2 SQIVND (reference sequence). CDR3 nucleotides: TGTGCCAGTAGTCCCCGCGGAGGACCGGGGTCAGAGACCCAGTACTTC. It yields the protein CASSPRGGPGSETQYF.

This clone was observed a few times. The genes are TRBV18 and TRBJ1-6, with a possible D match to TRBD1 (6 bases). Germline assignment: CDR1 KGHSH and CDR2 LQKENI. Trimming removed 6 bases at V and 9 bases at J, with 18 bases between. The CDR3 extends over 15 amino acids. Here the CDR3 DNA reads TGTGCCAGCTCCCCGGGAACAGGGAGAGGTTCACCCCTCCACTTT. Amino acids: CASSPGTGRGSPLHF.

The J gene is TRBJ2-4, the V gene TRBV28; D gene ambiguous. V was cut by 2 bases and J by 1 base, with 6 bases left in between. In germline, CDR1 is MDHEN, CDR2 SYDVKM. This CDR3 comprises 14 residues. CDR3: CASSLVSAKNIQYF. The CDR3 coding sequence is TGTGCCAGCAGTTTAGTGTCGGCCAAAAACATTCAGTACTTC. The whole variable domain, filled in from reference TRBV28 and TRBJ2-4, reads DVKVTQSSRYLVKRTGEKVFLECVQDMDHENMFWYRQDPGLGLRLIYFSYDVKMKEKGDIPEGYSVSREKKERFSLILESASTNQTSMYLCASSLVSAKNIQYFGAGTRLSVL.

In this sample, this clone turned up a few times. In DNA, the CDR3 is TGTGCCAGCAGTGGACAGTGGGATCAGCCCCAGCATTTT. This gives the protein CASSGQWDQPQHF. The chain links TRBV2 to TRBJ1-5; TRBD1 is a possible D gene (5 bases). In germline, CDR1 is SNHLY, CDR2 FYNNEI. V lost 4 bases and J lost 5, with 9 bases in between. CDR3 length: 13 amino acids.

The CDR3 region has the DNA TGTGCCAGCAGCTCGAGGTCCTTCTTAGCGGGAGATACGCAGTATTTT. Its translation is CASSSRSFLAGDTQYF. The chain combines TRBV7-8 with TRBJ2-3; 7 nucleotides line up with TRBD2. CDR3 length: 16 residues. Trimming at V came to 4 bases and at J to 5 bases, leaving 12 bases not matched to a gene. Germline CDR1 is SGHVS and CDR2 is FQNEAQ. Combining the CDR3 with reference TRBV7-8 and TRBJ2-3 gives the whole variable domain GAGVSQSPRYKVAKRGQDVALRCDPISGHVSLFWYQQALGQGPEFLTYFQNEAQLDKSGLPSDRFFAERPEGSVSTLKIQRTQQEDSAVYLCASSSRSFLAGDTQYFGPGTRLTVL.

The V gene is TRBV4-1, the J gene TRBJ1-4; D is possibly TRBD1 (5 bases). The CDR3 has 15 residues. The germline gives CDR1 MGHRA, CDR2 YSYEKL. V lost 5 bases and J lost 0, with 10 bases in between. Here the CDR3 reads CASSRAGATNEKLFF. The CDR3 DNA reads TGCGCCAGCAGCAGGGCGGGGGCAACTAATGAAAAACTGTTTTTT.

The rearrangement links TRBV7-9 to TRBJ2-4; 8 nucleotides align to TRBD2. Germline loops: CDR1 SEHNR, CDR2 FQNEAQ (reference sequence). Trimming cost V 9 bases and J 8 bases; bases outside gene matches: 18. The CDR3 length is 16 residues. This CDR3 reads CASERGAGGVEDIQYF. CDR3 sequence (DNA): TGTGCCAGTGAGAGGGGGGCGGGAGGAGTAGAGGACATTCAGTACTTC.

J is TRBJ2-5 and V is TRBV5-5; D unclear. The CDR3 contains 15 residues. Germline CDR1 and CDR2: SGHKS and YYEKEE (reference sequence). V gave up 5 bases and J gave up 5 bases, with 19 bases separating them. CDR3 in amino acids: CASSTTALHGETQYF. CDR3 bases: TGTGCCAGCAGTACAACCGCCCTTCACGGGGAGACCCAGTACTTC.

This chain joins TRBV28 and TRBJ1-4; TRBD1 aligns across 9 bases. Germline lookup yields CDR1 MDHEN and CDR2 SYDVKM. Germline trimming cut 2 bases from V and 7 bases from J; bases unmatched to any gene: 5. CDR3 length: 15 residues. CDR3 bases: TGTGCCAGCAGTTTAGCAGACAGGGGGGGTGAAAAACTGTTTTTT. Its protein is CASSLADRGGEKLFF.

This clone was counted only a few times. V is TRBV10-3 and J is TRBJ2-1; tentatively, D is TRBD2 (5 bases). CDR1 ENHRY and CDR2 SYGVKD come from the germline V gene. This CDR3 is built from 14 residues. The V end was cut by 0 bases, the J end by 8 bases, with 11 bases between. Here the CDR3 reads CAISESTRVDEQFF. DNA for the CDR3: TGTGCCATCAGTGAGTCGACGAGGGTGGATGAGCAGTTCTTC.

The V and J genes are TRBV25-1 and TRBJ1-2; perhaps TRBD1 as D (6 bases). The CDR3 has 12 residues. V lost 5 bases and J lost 7, with 11 bases in between. Germline V gene sequence: CDR1 MGHDK, CDR2 SYGVNS. CDR3: CASSKGGGGYTF. In DNA form, the CDR3 reads TGTGCCAGCAGTAAAGGGGGTGGTGGCTACACCTTC.

The CDR3 loop reads CASSRSGRSLEQYF. The DNA for the CDR3 is TGTGCCAGCAGTAGAAGCGGGAGGAGCCTCGAGCAGTACTTC. This chain links TRBV28 with TRBJ2-7, with TRBD2 matching 9 bases. J gave up 6 bases and V 5 bases, and 8 bases lay outside the gene matches. The CDR3 spans 14 residues. Germline CDR1 and CDR2: MDHEN and SYDVKM.

There are a few counts of this clone. This chain connects TRBV11-2 to TRBJ1-1; TRBD1 aligns across 7 bases. V gave up 2 bases and J gave up 6 bases; unmatched junction bases: 6. This CDR3 comprises 14 residues. The germline CDR1 and CDR2 sequences are SGHAT and FQNNGV. The CDR3 bases are TGTGCCAGCAGCTTACAGCCAGGGGGAGCTGAAGCTTTCTTT. Its protein product is CASSLQPGGAEAFF. The full variable domain, completed using reference TRBV11-2 and TRBJ1-1, is EAGVAQSPRYKIIEKRQSVAFWCNPISGHATLYWYQQILGQGPKLLIQFQNNGVVDDSQLPKDRFSAERLKGVDSTLKIQPAKLEDSAVYLCASSLQPGGAEAFFGQGTRLTVV.

V usage is TRBV2 and J usage is TRBJ2-3; the D gene is possibly TRBD2 (7 bases). Germline-derived CDR1 and CDR2 are SNHLY and FYNNEI. The length of the CDR3 is 16 residues. Trimming took 3 bases from V and 2 from J, leaving 15 bases between them. CDR3 loop: CASSEAGAGITDTQYF. The DNA for the CDR3 is TGTGCCAGCAGTGAGGCGGGGGCGGGGATCACAGATACGCAGTATTTT.

This rearrangement joins TRBV18 to TRBJ1-3; possibly TRBD1 for D (6 bases). Germline CDR1 reads KGHSH; CDR2 reads LQKENI. The CDR3 sequence is 15 residues long. Trimming left V 4 bases short and J 2 bases short, with 12 bases between. The CDR3 DNA is TGTGCCAGCTCACGAGACAGGCCACCTGGAAACACCATATATTTT. Translated, it gives CASSRDRPPGNTIYF.

V is TRBV5-4 and J is TRBJ2-5; D possibly corresponds to TRBD1 (5 bases). This CDR3 contains 15 residues. V lost 0 bases and J lost 1, with 10 bases in between. Looked up from germline, CDR1 is SGHNT and CDR2 is YYREEE (reference sequence). Written as DNA, the CDR3 is TGTGCCAGCAGCTTGGGTACGACAGTCCAAGAGACCCAGTACTTC. It yields the protein CASSLGTTVQETQYF. The full variable domain, completed using reference TRBV5-4 and TRBJ2-5, is ETGVTQSPTHLIKTRGQQVTLRCSSQSGHNTVSWYQQALGQGPQFIFQYYREEENGRGNFPPRFSGLQFPNYSSELNVNALELDDSALYLCASSLGTTVQETQYFGPGTRLLVL.

The V and J genes are TRBV11-2 and TRBJ1-1; TRBD1 agrees at 8 bases. Trimming took 4 bases from V and 6 from J; bases not matched to a gene: 13. This CDR3 has 16 residues. Looked up from germline, CDR1 is SGHAT and CDR2 is FQNNGV. This CDR3 is CASSSGQVLVGAEAFF. In DNA, the CDR3 is TGTGCCAGCAGCTCGGGACAGGTCCTTGTAGGTGCTGAAGCTTTCTTT.

V and J are TRBV5-1 and TRBJ2-5; TRBD2 matches 9 bases. The CDR3 is made up of 15 amino acids. Germline CDR1 is SGHRS and CDR2 is YFSETQ. The V segment lost 4 bases and the J segment 5 bases; nucleotides outside the gene matches: 9. The CDR3 protein is CASSQTSGEGETQYF. DNA of the CDR3: TGCGCCAGCAGCCAGACTAGCGGAGAGGGGGAGACCCAGTACTTC.

V gene TRBV7-9 combines with J gene TRBJ2-1; possible D gene TRBD1, 6 bases. The CDR3 runs 14 residues. Trimming took off 0 bases at V and 8 bases at J, with 11 bases between the two ends. Germline V gives CDR1 SEHNR, CDR2 FQNEAQ (reference sequence). CDR3 sequence reads: CASSLAQGDDEQFF. CDR3 DNA sequence: TGTGCCAGCAGCTTAGCACAGGGCGATGATGAGCAGTTCTTC.

This clone was seen more than once but under ten times. This chain uses TRBV4-3 with TRBJ2-3; 7 positions match TRBD2. The CDR3 runs to 16 residues. Germline CDR1 LGHNA, CDR2 YSLEER. V gave up 1 base and J gave up 5 bases; unmatched junction bases: 9. DNA of the CDR3: TGCGCCAGCAGCCAAGGCGGACTAGGGTCTGTAGATACGCAGTATTTT. Translated: CASSQGGLGSVDTQYF.

The sample holds a few counts of this clone. The chain carries TRBV10-2 and TRBJ1-5; TRBD1 matches at 10 bases. Per germline, CDR1 WSHSY and CDR2 SAAADI. The trim removed 4 bases at V and 5 bases at J, leaving 5 bases unmatched. CDR3 length equals 15 residues. CDR3: CASSGGDRGYQPQHF. CDR3 DNA: TGCGCCAGCAGTGGGGGGGACAGGGGATATCAGCCCCAGCATTTT.

The chain carries TRBV7-3 and TRBJ1-6, with D unclear. The CDR3 covers 14 residues. Germline CDR1 SGHTA, CDR2 FQGTGA. Trimming shortened V by 2 bases and J by 3 bases, and 5 bases separated the two germline ends. This CDR3 reads CASSLEGYNSPLHF. CDR3 DNA sequence: TGTGCCAGCAGCTTAGAGGGCTATAATTCACCCCTCCACTTT.

This rearrangement joins TRBV4-1 to TRBJ1-3; D is undetermined. The V end was cut by 2 bases, the J end by 0 bases, with 5 bases between. This CDR3 is built from 14 residues. From germline, CDR1 is MGHRA and CDR2 YSYEKL. The CDR3 is CASSQQISGNTIYF. The CDR3 DNA reads TGCGCCAGCAGCCAACAAATCTCTGGAAACACCATATATTTT.

The CDR3 sequence is CASSLASQQETQYF. The CDR3, as DNA: TGTGCCAGCAGCTTGGCCTCCCAGCAAGAGACCCAGTACTTC. The genes are TRBV5-6 and TRBJ2-5; D is undetermined. CDR3 length equals 14 residues. V lost 0 bases and J 2 bases, leaving 8 bases between the germline ends. Germline V CDR1 and CDR2: SGHDT, YYEEEE.

V is TRBV20-1 and J is TRBJ2-5; D call uncertain. The CDR3 sequence is 11 residues long. The ends were cut back, 6 bases at V and 4 bases at J, with 9 bases in the middle. Germline CDR1 reads DFQATT; CDR2 reads SNEGSKA (reference sequence). The CDR3 DNA sequence: TGCAGTGCCCTTATTAGAGAGACCCAGTACTTC. Protein product: CSALIRETQYF.